The 17 T cell receptor beta chains below come from one sample, sequenced in a study of regulatory T cells in long-lasting Graves disease. Relying on iRepertoire HTBI primers and Arm-PCR of CDR3 regions, the team built TCR beta libraries. From the multiplex PCR reads, TCRdb called clonotypes with MiXCR, one entry per CDR3 protein. The table includes 310,000 or so distinct CDR3 sequences, 22% detected once. Described time point: persistent/refractory GD, antithyroid drugs over 5 years with positive TRAb. The authors made the TCR library using RNA they extracted from PBMCs. Source: peripheral blood mononuclear cells (PBMCs), taken when the disease was refractory, from a patient treated with antithyroid drugs. These receptors all stem from a female donor with Graves disease.

This clonotype was seen ten or more times. This chain joins TRBV20-1 and TRBJ2-7; 12 bases fit TRBD2. V gave up 6 bases and J gave up 5 bases; unmatched junction bases: 11. This CDR3 is built from 15 residues. Germline CDR1 is DFQATT and CDR2 is SNEGSKA (reference sequence). CDR3 bases: TGCAGTGCCCCTCGACTAGCGGGAGATAGAAACGAGCAGTACTTC. This codes for CSAPRLAGDRNEQYF.

The chain recombines TRBV19 with TRBJ1-5; no clear D gene. This CDR3 has 14 residues. The V gene's germline CDR1 is LNHDA and CDR2 SQIVND (reference sequence). V shed 2 bases and J shed 5 bases, with 10 bases lying between them. The CDR3 nucleotides are TGTGCCAGTAGTATAATGGAAGGGCATCAGCCCCAGCATTTT. This codes for CASSIMEGHQPQHF.

This clonotype was counted a few times. This chain joins TRBV28 and TRBJ2-5; D may be TRBD1 (5 bases). The CDR3 totals 13 residues. Between the trimmed V and J ends, which lost 3 bases and 5 bases, there was a span of 10 bases. CDR1 and CDR2 from the germline V gene are MDHEN and SYDVKM. The CDR3, as DNA: TGTGCCAGCAGTTTCAGGGTCAGTGAGACCCAGTACTTC. As protein: CASSFRVSETQYF.

In this sample, this clonotype turned up many times. The gene calls are TRBV10-3 and TRBJ2-7; 7 bases are shared with TRBD1. The germline V gene has CDR1 ENHRY and CDR2 SYGVKD. The CDR3 loop spans 14 amino acids. V shed 11 bases and J 2 bases; nucleotides not matched to a gene: 12. The chain's CDR3 is CASVGTESTYEQYF. In nucleotides, the CDR3 is TGTGCCTCAGTCGGGACAGAAAGTACCTACGAGCAGTACTTC.

This clonotype occurred a few times. V gene TRBV6-1 combines with J gene TRBJ1-5; 8 nucleotides line up with TRBD1. Per germline, CDR1 MNHNS and CDR2 SASEGT. The CDR3 extends over 14 amino acids. V gave up 7 bases and J gave up 10 bases; unmatched junction bases: 12. The DNA of the CDR3 is TGTGCCAGCAAGGGCGGACAGGGTCTGGGACCCCAGCATTTT. This sequence encodes CASKGGQGLGPQHF.

The CDR3 DNA is TGTGCCAGCACGCTCGGGTACAATGAGCAGTTCTTC. It translates to CASTLGYNEQFF. This chain joins TRBV12-3 or TRBV12-4 and TRBJ2-1; D unclear. Between the trimmed V and J ends, which lost 7 bases and 4 bases, there was a span of 8 bases. The CDR3 extends over 12 amino acids.

This clonotype was counted ten times or more. V gene TRBV7-2 combines with J gene TRBJ2-5, with 7 bases that match TRBD2. CDR3 length equals 14 residues. J gave up 5 bases and V 0 bases, and 3 bases lay outside the gene matches. Germline assignment: CDR1 SGHTA and CDR2 FQGNSA. CDR3 loop: CASSLAGGWETQYF. The CDR3 nucleotides read TGTGCCAGCAGCTTAGCGGGAGGGTGGGAGACCCAGTACTTC.

The chain combines TRBV10-3 with TRBJ2-3; D perhaps matches TRBD2 (5 bases). This CDR3 is built from 13 residues. V gave up 3 bases and J gave up 4 bases, with 8 bases separating them. CDR1 and CDR2 (germline): ENHRY, SYGVKD. The CDR3 sequence is CAISDFSADTQYF. Written as DNA, the CDR3 is TGTGCCATCAGTGATTTTAGCGCAGATACGCAGTATTTT.

The CDR3 here is CASSLLGGPNEKLFF. CDR3 nucleotide sequence: TGCGCCAGCAGCTTATTGGGCGGACCTAATGAAAAACTGTTTTTT. This sequence joins TRBV5-1 and TRBJ1-4, with D unresolved. Germline V CDR1 and CDR2: SGHRS, YFSETQ. The V gene lost 2 bases and the J gene lost 3 bases, with 11 bases spanning the gap. The CDR3 runs 15 residues.

This clonotype was counted many times. This chain uses TRBV28 with TRBJ1-2; D not resolved. V was shortened by 6 bases and J by 4 bases, with 15 bases between the two germline ends. Germline V gene sequence: CDR1 MDHEN, CDR2 SYDVKM. The CDR3 is 14 residues long. The CDR3 DNA reads as TGTGCCAGCAGCAATCCCGGGTCCCTCTATGGCTACACCTTC. Encoded protein: CASSNPGSLYGYTF.

This clonotype has a handful of counts. V usage is TRBV20-1 and J usage is TRBJ2-7; TRBD1 matches at 8 bases. Germline CDR1 is DFQATT and CDR2 is SNEGSKA (reference sequence). The CDR3 consists of 15 residues. With V trimmed by 2 bases and J by 5 bases, 11 bases remained unmatched. The CDR3 spells CSARLSRGTGDEQYF. The DNA for the CDR3 is TGCAGTGCTAGACTCAGTCGCGGGACAGGCGACGAGCAGTACTTC.

Ten or more counts support this clonotype. V gene TRBV28 combines with J gene TRBJ1-4; D not certain. The CDR3 has 15 amino acids. Per germline, CDR1 MDHEN and CDR2 SYDVKM. The V gene lost 0 bases and the J gene lost 2 bases, with 7 bases spanning the gap. CDR3 DNA: TGTGCCAGCAGTTTATGGAGTCGGACTAATGAAAAACTGTTTTTT. Translation gives CASSLWSRTNEKLFF. Full variable domain (missing parts from reference TRBV28 and TRBJ1-4): DVKVTQSSRYLVKRTGEKVFLECVQDMDHENMFWYRQDPGLGLRLIYFSYDVKMKEKGDIPEGYSVSREKKERFSLILESASTNQTSMYLCASSLWSRTNEKLFFGSGTQLSVL.

V usage is TRBV20-1 and J usage is TRBJ2-3; D gene ambiguous. Trimming took off 6 bases at V and 5 bases at J, with 15 bases between the two ends. Germline CDR1 reads DFQATT; CDR2 reads SNEGSKA (reference sequence). The CDR3 spans 13 residues. The CDR3 protein is CSARSDGRDTQYF. The CDR3 bases are TGCAGTGCGCGGTCGGATGGCCGAGATACGCAGTATTTT.

This clonotype was counted at least ten times. The chain has TRBV29-1 and TRBJ2-7; 8 bases align to TRBD2. The CDR3 spans 16 residues. Germline CDR1 reads SQVTM; CDR2 reads ANQGSEA. CDR3 nucleotide sequence: TGCAGTGCCCGCGGGGTAGCGGGGCCCTCATCCTACGAGCAGTACTTC. This codes for CSARGVAGPSSYEQYF.

Here the CDR3 reads CAWSLAGEGEQFF. For the CDR3, the DNA is TGTGCCTGGAGTCTAGCGGGAGAGGGTGAGCAGTTCTTC. The J gene is TRBJ2-1, the V gene TRBV30; TRBD2 matches 10 bases. V lost 2 bases, J lost 9 bases, and 4 bases stayed unmatched. This CDR3 spans 13 amino acids. Looked up from germline, CDR1 is GTSNPN and CDR2 is SVGIG (reference sequence).

This clonotype showed up many times. The V and J genes are TRBV12-3 or TRBV12-4 and TRBJ1-2; D is uncertain. The V end lost 1 base, the J end lost 5 bases, and 11 bases lay between the germline ends. This CDR3 is built from 14 residues. In DNA form, the CDR3 reads TGTGCCAGCAGTTTAGGGACGGTCGCTTATGGCTACACCTTC. Translated, it gives CASSLGTVAYGYTF.

The V call is TRBV7-9, the J call TRBJ1-3, with a possible D match to TRBD1 (5 bases). CDR3 size: 15 residues. Trimming removed 2 bases at V and 2 bases at J, with 10 bases between. The germline V gene has CDR1 SEHNR and CDR2 FQNEAQ (reference sequence). The CDR3 is CASSLQGFAGNTIYF. DNA for the CDR3: TGTGCCAGCAGCTTACAGGGTTTTGCTGGAAACACCATATATTTT.